The clone carrying this T cell receptor beta chain was detected only a few times. The germline CDR1 and CDR2 sequences are KGHSH and LQKENI. The CDR3 length is 13 residues. V lost 6 bases and J lost 4, with 10 bases in between. Only in-frame clones appear in the TCRdb table, and some are missing; sequencing was by immunoSEQ multiplex PCR. Found here are fewer than 250,000 clones, around nine tenths of them singletons; the top ten hold about 3%. The sample belongs to a study of blood T cell repertoires in COVID-19. This receptor was obtained from a man between 60 and 70 years old with acute or convalescent COVID-19. Sequenced input: peripheral blood. The V call is TRBV18, the J call TRBJ2-1; D gene ambiguous. CDR3 sequence reads: CASSPDWYNEQFF. The CDR3, as DNA: TGTGCCAGCTCCCCCGACTGGTACAATGAGCAGTTCTTC.